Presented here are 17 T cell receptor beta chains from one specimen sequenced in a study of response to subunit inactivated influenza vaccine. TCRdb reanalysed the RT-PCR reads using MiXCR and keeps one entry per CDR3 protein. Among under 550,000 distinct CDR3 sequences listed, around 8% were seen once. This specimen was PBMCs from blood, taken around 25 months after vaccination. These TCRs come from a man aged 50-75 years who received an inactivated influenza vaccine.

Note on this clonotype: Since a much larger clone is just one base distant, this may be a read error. DNA of the CDR3: TGTGCCAGCAGCTTACCGGCTCACTCCTACGAGCAGTACTTC. Its translation is CASSLPAHSYEQYF. The V call is TRBV7-9, the J call TRBJ2-7; no definite D call. The CDR3 spans 14 residues. V lost 2 bases and J lost 0, with 8 bases in between. Germline V CDR1 and CDR2: SEHNR, FQNEAQ (reference sequence).

As DNA, the CDR3 is TGTGCCAGCAGCGTATTCGACAGGGGGGCCCCTGAAGCTTTCTTT. The encoded protein is CASSVFDRGAPEAFF. The V call is TRBV9, the J call TRBJ1-1; 9 nucleotides agree with TRBD1. Looked up from germline, CDR1 is SGDLS and CDR2 is YYNGEE. This CDR3 region has 15 residues. The V segment lost 1 base and the J segment 6 bases; nucleotides outside the gene matches: 7.

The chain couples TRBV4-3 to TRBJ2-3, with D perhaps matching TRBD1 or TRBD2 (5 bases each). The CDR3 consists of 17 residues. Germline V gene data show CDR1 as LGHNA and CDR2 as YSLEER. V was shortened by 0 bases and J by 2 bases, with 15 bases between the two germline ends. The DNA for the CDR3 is TGCGCCAGCAGCCAAGATCGGGACCGATACTACACAGATACGCAGTATTTT. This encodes CASSQDRDRYYTDTQYF.

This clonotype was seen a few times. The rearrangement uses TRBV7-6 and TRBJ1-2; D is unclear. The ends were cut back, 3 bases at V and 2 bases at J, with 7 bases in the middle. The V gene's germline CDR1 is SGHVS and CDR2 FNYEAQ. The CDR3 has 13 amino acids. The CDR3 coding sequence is TGTGCCAGCAGCTTGATAGAGAACTATGGCTACACCTTC. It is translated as CASSLIENYGYTF. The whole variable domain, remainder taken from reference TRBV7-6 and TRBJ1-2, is GAGVSQSPRYKVTKRGQDVALRCDPISGHVSLYWYRQALGQGPEFLTYFNYEAQQDKSGLPNDRFSAERPEGSISTLTIQRTEQRDSAMYRCASSLIENYGYTFGSGTRLTVV.

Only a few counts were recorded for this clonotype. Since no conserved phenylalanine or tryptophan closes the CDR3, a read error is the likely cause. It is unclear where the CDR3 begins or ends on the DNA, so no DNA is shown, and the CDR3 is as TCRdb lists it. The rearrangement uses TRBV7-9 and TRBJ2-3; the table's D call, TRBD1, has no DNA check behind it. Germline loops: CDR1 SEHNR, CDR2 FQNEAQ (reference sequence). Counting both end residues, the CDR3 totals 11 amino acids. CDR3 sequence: CASSLGIRPVL.

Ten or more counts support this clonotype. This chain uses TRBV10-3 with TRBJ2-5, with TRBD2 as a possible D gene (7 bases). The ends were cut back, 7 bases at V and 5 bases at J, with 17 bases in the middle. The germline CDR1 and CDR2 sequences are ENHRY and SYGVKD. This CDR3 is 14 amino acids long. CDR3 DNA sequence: TGTGCCATCAAAGGGGGGGATACCGGGGAGACCCAGTACTTC. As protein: CAIKGGDTGETQYF.

The chain's CDR3 is CASSYWAGGPSSEQYF. CDR3 DNA: TGTGCCAGCAGTTACTGGGCGGGGGGGCCGTCGTCCGAGCAGTACTTC. The chain has TRBV6-5 and TRBJ2-7; TRBD2 aligns across 9 bases. CDR1 MNHEY and CDR2 SVGAGI come from the germline V gene. The CDR3 is made up of 16 amino acids. V shed 1 base, J shed 6 bases, and the junction held 10 bases outside the gene matches.

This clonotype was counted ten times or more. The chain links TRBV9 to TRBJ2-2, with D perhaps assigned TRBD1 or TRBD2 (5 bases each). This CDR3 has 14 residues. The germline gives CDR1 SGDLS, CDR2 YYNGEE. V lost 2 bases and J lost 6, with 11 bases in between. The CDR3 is CASSVGVIAGELFF. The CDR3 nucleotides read TGTGCCAGCAGCGTGGGGGTTATTGCCGGGGAGCTGTTTTTT.

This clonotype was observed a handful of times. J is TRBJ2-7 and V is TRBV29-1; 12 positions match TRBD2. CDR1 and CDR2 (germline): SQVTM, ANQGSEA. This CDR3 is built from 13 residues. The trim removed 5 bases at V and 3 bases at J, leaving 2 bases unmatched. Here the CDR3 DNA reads TGCAGCGTTCTAGCGGGAGGGCTCTACGAGCAGTACTTC. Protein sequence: CSVLAGGLYEQYF.

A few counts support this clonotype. CDR3 DNA: TGTGCCAGCAGCGGGGCATCAACGAAGCAGTACTTC. This gives the protein CASSGASTKQYF. This chain joins TRBV12-3 or TRBV12-4 and TRBJ2-7; D might be TRBD1 or TRBD2, each matching 5 bases. The CDR3 contains 12 residues. V was pared by 6 bases and J by 8 bases, with 14 bases between.

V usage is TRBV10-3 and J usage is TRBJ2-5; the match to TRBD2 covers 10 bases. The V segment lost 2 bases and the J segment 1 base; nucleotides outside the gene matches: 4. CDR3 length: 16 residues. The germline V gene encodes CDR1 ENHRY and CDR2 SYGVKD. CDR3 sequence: CAISERIAGGQETQYF. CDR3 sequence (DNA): TGTGCCATCAGTGAGAGAATAGCGGGGGGCCAAGAGACCCAGTACTTC.

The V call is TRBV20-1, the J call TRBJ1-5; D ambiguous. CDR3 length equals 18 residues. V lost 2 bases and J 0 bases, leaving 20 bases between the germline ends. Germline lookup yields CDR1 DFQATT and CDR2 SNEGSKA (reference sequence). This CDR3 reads CSARFALDGSYSNQPQHF. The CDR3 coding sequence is TGCAGTGCTAGATTTGCCCTGGATGGAAGCTATAGCAATCAGCCCCAGCATTTT.

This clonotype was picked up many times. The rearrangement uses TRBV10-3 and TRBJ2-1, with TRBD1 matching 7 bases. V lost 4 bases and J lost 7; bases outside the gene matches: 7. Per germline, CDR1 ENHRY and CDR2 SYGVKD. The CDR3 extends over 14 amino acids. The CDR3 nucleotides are TGTGCCATCAGTGGGGGGACAGAGATGAATGAGCAGTTCTTC. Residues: CAISGGTEMNEQFF.

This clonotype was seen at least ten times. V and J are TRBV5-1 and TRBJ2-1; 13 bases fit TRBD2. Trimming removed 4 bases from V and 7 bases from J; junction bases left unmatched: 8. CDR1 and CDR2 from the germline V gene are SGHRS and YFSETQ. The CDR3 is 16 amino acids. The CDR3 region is CASSPILAGGVNEQFF. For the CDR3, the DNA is TGCGCCAGCAGCCCCATACTAGCGGGAGGGGTAAATGAGCAGTTCTTC. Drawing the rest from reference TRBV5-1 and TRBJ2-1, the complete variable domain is KAGVTQTPRYLIKTRGQQVTLSCSPISGHRSVSWYQQTPGQGLQFLFEYFSETQRNKGNFPGRFSGRQFSNSRSEMNVSTLELGDSALYLCASSPILAGGVNEQFFGPGTRLTVL.

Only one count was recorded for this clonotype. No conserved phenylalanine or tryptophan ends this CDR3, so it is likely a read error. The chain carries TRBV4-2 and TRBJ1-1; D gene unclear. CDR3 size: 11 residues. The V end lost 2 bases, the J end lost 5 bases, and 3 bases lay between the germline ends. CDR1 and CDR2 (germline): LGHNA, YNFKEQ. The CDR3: CASSQQTEAFY. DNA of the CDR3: TGTGCCAGCAGCCAACAAACTGAAGCTTTCTAT.

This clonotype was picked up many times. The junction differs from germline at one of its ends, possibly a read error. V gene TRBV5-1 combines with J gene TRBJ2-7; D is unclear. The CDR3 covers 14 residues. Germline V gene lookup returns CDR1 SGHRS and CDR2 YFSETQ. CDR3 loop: CASSLGTLSYEQYF. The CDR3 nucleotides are TGTGCCAGCAGTTTAGGCACTCTCTCCTACGAGCAGTACTTC.

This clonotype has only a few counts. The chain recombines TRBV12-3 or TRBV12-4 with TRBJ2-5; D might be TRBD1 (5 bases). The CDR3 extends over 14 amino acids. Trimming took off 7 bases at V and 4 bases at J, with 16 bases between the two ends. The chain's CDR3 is CASTVVGLGETQYF. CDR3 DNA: TGTGCCAGCACCGTAGTGGGGCTTGGAGAGACCCAGTACTTC.